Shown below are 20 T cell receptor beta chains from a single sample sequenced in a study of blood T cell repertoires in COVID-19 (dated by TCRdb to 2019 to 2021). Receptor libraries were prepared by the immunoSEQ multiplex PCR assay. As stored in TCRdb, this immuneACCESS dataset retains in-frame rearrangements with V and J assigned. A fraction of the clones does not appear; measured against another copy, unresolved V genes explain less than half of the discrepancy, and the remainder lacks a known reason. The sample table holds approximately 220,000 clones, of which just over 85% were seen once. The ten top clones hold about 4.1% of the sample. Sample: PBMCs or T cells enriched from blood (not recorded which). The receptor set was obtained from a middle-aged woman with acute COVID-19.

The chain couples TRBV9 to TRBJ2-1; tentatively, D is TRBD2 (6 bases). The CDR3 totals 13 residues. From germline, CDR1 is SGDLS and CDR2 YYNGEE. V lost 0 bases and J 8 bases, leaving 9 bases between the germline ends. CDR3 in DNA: TGTGCCAGCAGCGTAGCTACGGGAGATGAGCAGTTCTTC. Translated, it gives CASSVATGDEQFF.

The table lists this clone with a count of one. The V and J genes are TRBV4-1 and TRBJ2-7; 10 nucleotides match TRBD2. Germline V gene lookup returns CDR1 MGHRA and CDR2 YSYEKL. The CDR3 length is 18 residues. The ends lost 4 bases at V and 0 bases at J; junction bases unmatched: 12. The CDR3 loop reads CASSPRGSGRIPSYEQYF. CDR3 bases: TGCGCCAGCAGCCCACGCGGTAGCGGGAGGATACCCTCCTACGAGCAGTACTTC.

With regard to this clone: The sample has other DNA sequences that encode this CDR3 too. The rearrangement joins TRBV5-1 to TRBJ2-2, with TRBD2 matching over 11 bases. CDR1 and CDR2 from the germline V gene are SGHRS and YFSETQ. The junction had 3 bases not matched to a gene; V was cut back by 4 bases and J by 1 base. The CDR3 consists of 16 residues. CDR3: CASSLGLAVNTGELFF. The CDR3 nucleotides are TGCGCCAGCAGCCTGGGACTAGCGGTGAACACCGGGGAGCTGTTTTTT.

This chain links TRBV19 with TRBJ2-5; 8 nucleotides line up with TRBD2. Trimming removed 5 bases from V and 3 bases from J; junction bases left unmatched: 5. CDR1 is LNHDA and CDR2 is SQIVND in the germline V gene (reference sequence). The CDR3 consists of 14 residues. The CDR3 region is CASSPPGREETQYF. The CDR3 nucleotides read TGTGCCAGTAGTCCTCCCGGGAGGGAAGAGACCCAGTACTTC.

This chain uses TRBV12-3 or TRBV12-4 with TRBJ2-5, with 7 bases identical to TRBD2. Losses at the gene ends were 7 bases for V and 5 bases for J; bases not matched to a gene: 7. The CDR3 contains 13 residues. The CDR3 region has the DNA TGTGCCAGCACCCCAGCGGGGTGGGAGACCCAGTACTTC. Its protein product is CASTPAGWETQYF.

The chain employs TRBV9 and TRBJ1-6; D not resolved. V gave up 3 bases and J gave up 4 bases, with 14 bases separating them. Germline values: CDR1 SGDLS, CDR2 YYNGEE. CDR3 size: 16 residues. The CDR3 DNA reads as TGTGCCAGCAGCGACTCAACCGCCGGTTATAATTCACCCCTCCACTTT. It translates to CASSDSTAGYNSPLHF.

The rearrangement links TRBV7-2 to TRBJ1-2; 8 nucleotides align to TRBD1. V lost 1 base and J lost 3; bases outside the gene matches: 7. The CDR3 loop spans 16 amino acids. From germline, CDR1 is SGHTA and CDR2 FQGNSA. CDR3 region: CASSLGGQGADYGYTF. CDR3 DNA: TGTGCCAGCAGCTTAGGTGGGCAGGGGGCCGACTATGGCTACACCTTC.

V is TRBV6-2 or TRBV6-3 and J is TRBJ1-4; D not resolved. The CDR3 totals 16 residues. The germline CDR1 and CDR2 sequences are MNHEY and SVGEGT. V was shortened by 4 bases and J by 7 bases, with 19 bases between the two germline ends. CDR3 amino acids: CASSSSGGLNVEKLFF. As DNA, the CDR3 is TGTGCCAGCAGTTCCAGCGGAGGCCTCAATGTTGAAAAACTGTTTTTT.

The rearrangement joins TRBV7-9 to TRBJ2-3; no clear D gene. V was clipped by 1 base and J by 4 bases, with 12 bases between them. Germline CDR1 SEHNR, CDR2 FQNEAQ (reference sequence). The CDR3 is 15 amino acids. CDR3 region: CASSLEASSADTQYF. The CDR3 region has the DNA TGTGCCAGCAGCTTAGAGGCTAGTAGTGCAGATACGCAGTATTTT.

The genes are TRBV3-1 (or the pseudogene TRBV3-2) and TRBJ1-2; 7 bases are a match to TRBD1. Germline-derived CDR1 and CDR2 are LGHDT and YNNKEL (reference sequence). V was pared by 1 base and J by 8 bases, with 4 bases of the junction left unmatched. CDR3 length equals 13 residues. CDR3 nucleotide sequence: TGTGCCAGCAGCCAAGGACAGGGCACGGGCTACACCTTC. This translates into CASSQGQGTGYTF.

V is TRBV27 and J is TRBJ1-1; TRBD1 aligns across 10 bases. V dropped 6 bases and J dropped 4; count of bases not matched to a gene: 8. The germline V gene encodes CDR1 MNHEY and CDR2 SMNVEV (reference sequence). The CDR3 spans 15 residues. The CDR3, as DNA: TGTGCCAGCAGCCCTTTAGGGACAGGGGCCACTGAAGCTTTCTTT. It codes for CASSPLGTGATEAFF.

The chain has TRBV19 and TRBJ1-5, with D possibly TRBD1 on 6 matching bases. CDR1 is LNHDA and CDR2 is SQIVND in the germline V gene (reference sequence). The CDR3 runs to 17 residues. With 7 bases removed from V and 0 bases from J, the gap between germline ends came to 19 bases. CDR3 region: CASIGTWGLYSNQPQHF. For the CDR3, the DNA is TGTGCCAGTATCGGGACCTGGGGGCTTTATAGCAATCAGCCCCAGCATTTT.

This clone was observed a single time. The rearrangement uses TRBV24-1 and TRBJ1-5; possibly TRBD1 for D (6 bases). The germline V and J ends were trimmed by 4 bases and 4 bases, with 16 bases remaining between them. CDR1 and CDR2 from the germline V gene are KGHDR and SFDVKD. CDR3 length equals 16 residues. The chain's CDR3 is CATSESSGVGNQPQHF. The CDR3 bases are TGTGCCACCAGTGAGTCATCAGGGGTAGGGAATCAGCCCCAGCATTTT.

The CDR3 DNA reads TGCGCCAGCAGTCCAGGGGTGGTCAAAAACATTCAGTACTTC. Residues: CASSPGVVKNIQYF. The genes are TRBV10-2 and TRBJ2-4; D may be TRBD1 (6 bases). This CDR3 region has 14 residues. V dropped 5 bases and J dropped 3 bases, with 11 bases sitting between them. Germline CDR1 and CDR2: WSHSY and SAAADI.

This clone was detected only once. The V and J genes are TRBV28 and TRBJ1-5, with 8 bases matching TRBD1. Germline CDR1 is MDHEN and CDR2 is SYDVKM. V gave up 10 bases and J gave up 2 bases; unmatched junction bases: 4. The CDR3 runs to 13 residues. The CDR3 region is CAIQGAGNQPQHF. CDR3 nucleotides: TGTGCCATCCAGGGGGCTGGCAATCAGCCCCAGCATTTT.

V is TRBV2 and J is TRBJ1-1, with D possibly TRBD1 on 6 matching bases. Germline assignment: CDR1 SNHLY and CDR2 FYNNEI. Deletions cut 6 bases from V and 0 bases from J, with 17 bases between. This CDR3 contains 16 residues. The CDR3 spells CASRPDRNEMNTEAFF. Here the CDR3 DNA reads TGTGCCAGCAGGCCGGACAGAAACGAAATGAACACTGAAGCTTTCTTT. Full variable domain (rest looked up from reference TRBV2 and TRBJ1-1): EPEVTQTPSHQVTQMGQEVILRCVPISNHLYFYWYRQILGQKVEFLVSFYNNEISEKSEIFDDQFSVERPDGSNFTLKIRSTKLEDSAMYFCASRPDRNEMNTEAFFGQGTRLTVV.

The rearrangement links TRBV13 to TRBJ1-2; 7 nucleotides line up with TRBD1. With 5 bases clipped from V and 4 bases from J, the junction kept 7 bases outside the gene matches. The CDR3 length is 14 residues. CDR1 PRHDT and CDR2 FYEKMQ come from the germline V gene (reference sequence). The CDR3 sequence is CASSIKTGTYGYTF. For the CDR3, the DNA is TGTGCCAGCAGCATTAAGACAGGGACCTATGGCTACACCTTC. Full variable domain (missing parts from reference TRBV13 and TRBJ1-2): AAGVIQSPRHLIKEKRETATLKCYPIPRHDTVYWYQQGPGQDPQFLISFYEKMQSDKGSIPDRFSAQQFSDYHSELNMSSLELGDSALYFCASSIKTGTYGYTFGSGTRLTVV.

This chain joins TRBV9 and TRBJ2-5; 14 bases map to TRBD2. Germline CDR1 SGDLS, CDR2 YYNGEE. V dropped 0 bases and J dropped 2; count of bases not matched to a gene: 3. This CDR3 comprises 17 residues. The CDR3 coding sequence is TGTGCCAGCAGCGTAGGACTAGCGGGAGGGGGACAAGAGACCCAGTACTTC. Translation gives CASSVGLAGGGQETQYF.

The CDR3 DNA reads TGTGCCAGCTCACCATCGCAGGGGGCTTCCTACAATGAGCAGTTCTTC. Residues: CASSPSQGASYNEQFF. This rearrangement joins TRBV18 to TRBJ2-1; TRBD1 agrees at 8 bases. The CDR3 runs 16 residues. Germline CDR1 KGHSH, CDR2 LQKENI. Trimming removed 2 bases from V and 1 base from J; junction bases left unmatched: 4.

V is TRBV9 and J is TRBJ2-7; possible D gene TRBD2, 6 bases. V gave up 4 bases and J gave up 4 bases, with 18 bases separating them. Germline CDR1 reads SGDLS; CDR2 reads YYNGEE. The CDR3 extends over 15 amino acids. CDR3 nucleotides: TGTGCCAGCAGCAAAATCGATACGGACTATTACGAGCAGTACTTC. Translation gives CASSKIDTDYYEQYF.